The clone carrying this T cell receptor beta chain was seen just once. This sample was taken from a study of blood T cell repertoires in COVID-19. Grouping used clinical history reported by participants in a survey and questionnaire. Someone with COVID-19 had been met by exposed participants within 2 weeks before study entry. In the original workflow: Amplification with reference gene primers provided the estimates of nucleated cell counts. The table came from immunoSEQ multiplex PCR; TCRdb's copy has only in-frame clones and leaves some out. V, J and clone size were drawn from that table, and D and trimming were deduced from the DNA. The data contain 150,000 to 200,000 clones, 75% to 90% of them singletons. Germline CDR1 and CDR2: SGDLS and YYNGEE. Trimming cost V 0 bases and J 0 bases, with 3 bases left between them. The CDR3 totals 13 residues.

The sequenced sample consisted of PBMCs or T cells enriched from blood (not recorded which). This chain uses TRBV9 with TRBJ1-2; D uncertain. This clonotype was sampled from a man in his 70s who had been exposed to COVID-19. CDR3 in DNA: TGTGCCAGCAGCGTAGCAACTAACTATGGCTACACCTTC. This gives the protein CASSVATNYGYTF.